Shown below are 27 T cell receptor beta chains from a single sample sequenced in a study of Ad26.COV2.S vaccination and SARS-CoV-2 variants. The treatment: some 19 received Ad26.COV2.S at low or high dose, single or two shots; about five received placebo; per-sample allocation not given. Vaccine and placebo recipients were sampled on day 63 after the first injection. Sequencing was performed with immunoSEQ multiplex PCR; in TCRdb, only in-frame clones are kept and a portion is missing. Of more than 400,000 clones in the sample, roughly 90% were seen once. The sequencing here drew on peripheral blood, taken in a trial of Ad26.COV2.S vaccine versus placebo. These receptors were collected from a person between 18 and 60 years old who received the Ad26.COV2.S COVID-19 vaccine or a placebo.

The chain couples TRBV24-1 to TRBJ2-5, with D perhaps TRBD1 (6 bases). V lost 4 bases and J lost 5, with 16 bases in between. The CDR3 contains 15 residues. CDR1 and CDR2 (germline): KGHDR, SFDVKD. The CDR3 sequence: CATSDRDNPRETQYF. The DNA for the CDR3 is TGTGCCACCAGTGACAGGGACAACCCTCGTGAGACCCAGTACTTC.

The V call is TRBV28, the J call TRBJ2-5, with D tentatively TRBD1 or TRBD2 (5 bases each). The CDR3 is 17 residues long. Germline CDR1 reads MDHEN; CDR2 reads SYDVKM. Trimming stripped 3 bases from V and 5 bases from J, with 22 bases between. The CDR3 is CASSFTAGTSNRETQYF. CDR3 bases: TGTGCCAGCAGTTTTACCGCCGGGACCTCAAATCGGGAGACCCAGTACTTC.

This chain links TRBV28 with TRBJ1-2, with D unclear. The ends were cut back, 3 bases at V and 4 bases at J, with 6 bases in the middle. Germline V gene sequence: CDR1 MDHEN, CDR2 SYDVKM. The CDR3 sequence is 12 residues long. The CDR3 nucleotides are TGTGCCAGCAGTTTTAACAGCTATGGCTACACCTTC. Its translation: CASSFNSYGYTF.

The V call is TRBV6-5, the J call TRBJ1-6; 9 nucleotides match TRBD1. V shed 0 bases and J 9 bases; nucleotides not matched to a gene: 3. The CDR3 covers 15 residues. CDR1 and CDR2 from the germline V gene are MNHEY and SVGAGI. CDR3 in amino acids: CASSYSGTGSSPLHF. CDR3 nucleotide sequence: TGTGCCAGCAGTTACTCTGGGACAGGGAGTTCACCCCTCCACTTT.

The gene calls are TRBV19 and TRBJ1-5; 9 bases agree with TRBD1. Looked up from germline, CDR1 is LNHDA and CDR2 is SQIVND (reference sequence). V lost 6 bases, J lost 3 bases, and 12 bases stayed unmatched. This CDR3 is 17 amino acids long. The chain's CDR3 is CASRSSGTGLLNQPQHF. The CDR3 DNA reads TGTGCCAGTAGAAGCAGCGGGACAGGGCTCCTCAATCAGCCCCAGCATTTT.

A single count supports this clone. This sequence joins TRBV28 and TRBJ1-6; TRBD1 matches 7 bases. J was trimmed by 7 bases and V by 5 bases; bases with no gene match: 14. Germline CDR1 is MDHEN and CDR2 is SYDVKM. The CDR3 is made up of 17 amino acids. The CDR3 sequence is CASSTLLDRDRNSPLHF. The CDR3 DNA reads as TGTGCCAGCAGTACGCTATTGGACCGGGACAGAAATTCACCCCTCCACTTT.

V is TRBV14 and J is TRBJ2-1; no clear D gene. Germline V gene data show CDR1 as SGHDN and CDR2 as FVKESK. CDR3 length equals 12 residues. Trimming took off 4 bases at V and 6 bases at J, with 7 bases between the two ends. The CDR3 here is CASSPRSNEQFF. For the CDR3, the DNA is TGTGCCAGCAGCCCCAGGAGCAATGAGCAGTTCTTC. The full variable domain, rest sourced from reference TRBV14 and TRBJ2-1, is EAGVTQFPSHSVIEKGQTVTLRCDPISGHDNLYWYRRVMGKEIKFLLHFVKESKQDESGMPNNRFLAERTGGTYSTLKVQPAELEDSGVYFCASSPRSNEQFFGPGTRLTVL.

This CDR3 is CASSLAPDSYNEQFF. The CDR3 DNA is TGTGCCAGCAGCTTGGCCCCGGACTCCTACAATGAGCAGTTCTTC. This rearrangement joins TRBV5-5 to TRBJ2-1; D gene unclear. This CDR3 has 15 amino acids. Germline V gene lookup returns CDR1 SGHKS and CDR2 YYEKEE (reference sequence). Deletions cut 0 bases from V and 0 bases from J, with 7 bases between. Full variable domain (missing parts from reference TRBV5-5 and TRBJ2-1): DAGVTQSPTHLIKTRGQQVTLRCSPISGHKSVSWYQQVLGQGPQFIFQYYEKEERGRGNFPDRFSARQFPNYSSELNVNALLLGDSALYLCASSLAPDSYNEQFFGPGTRLTVL.

J is TRBJ2-7 and V is TRBV7-9; unclear D gene. This CDR3 region has 13 residues. V was clipped by 5 bases and J by 6 bases, with 14 bases between them. Per the germline V gene, CDR1 is SEHNR and CDR2 is FQNEAQ (reference sequence). This CDR3 reads CASSRRTPSEQYF. As DNA, the CDR3 is TGTGCCAGCAGCCGAAGGACCCCCTCCGAGCAGTACTTC.

The V and J genes are TRBV7-9 and TRBJ2-7, with 8 nucleotides matching TRBD1. This CDR3 has 16 residues. Per the germline V gene, CDR1 is SEHNR and CDR2 is FQNEAQ (reference sequence). Germline trimming cut 1 base from V and 5 bases from J; bases unmatched to any gene: 10. CDR3 nucleotides: TGTGCCAGCAGCTTAGGTAGCGGACAGGGTACTCACGAGCAGTACTTC. It specifies CASSLGSGQGTHEQYF.

This chain joins TRBV2 and TRBJ2-5; 10 bases align to TRBD2. The CDR3 has 16 residues. Germline values: CDR1 SNHLY, CDR2 FYNNEI. J lost 2 bases, V lost 3 bases, and 6 bases had no gene match. The CDR3 protein is CASSDPAGGPQETQYF. CDR3 coding DNA: TGTGCCAGCAGTGACCCAGCGGGGGGGCCTCAAGAGACCCAGTACTTC.

This chain links TRBV30 with TRBJ2-3; TRBD2 matches at 9 bases. The CDR3 is 14 residues long. Germline values: CDR1 GTSNPN, CDR2 SVGIG (reference sequence). The V and J ends lost 2 bases and 5 bases, in that order; junction bases with no gene match: 5. In DNA, the CDR3 is TGTGCCTGGAGTCTGGCGGGGGGGCAAGATACGCAGTATTTT. Its translation is CAWSLAGGQDTQYF. Drawing the rest from reference TRBV30 and TRBJ2-3, the complete variable domain is SQTIHQWPATLVQPVGSPLSLECTVEGTSNPNLYWYRQAAGRGLQLLFYSVGIGQISSEVPQNLSASRPQDRQFILSSKKLLLSDSGFYLCAWSLAGGQDTQYFGPGTRLTVL.

CDR3 coding DNA: TGCGCCAGCAGCCATCTCAGGGAAAGCTCCTATAATTCACCCCTCCACTTT. Amino acid sequence: CASSHLRESSYNSPLHF. The chain couples TRBV4-3 to TRBJ1-6; D might be TRBD1 (5 bases). The CDR3 consists of 17 residues. In germline, CDR1 is LGHNA, CDR2 YSLEER. V dropped 3 bases and J dropped 0 bases, with 12 bases sitting between them.

This chain uses TRBV27 with TRBJ1-2; 12 positions agree with TRBD1. The CDR3 spans 14 residues. Germline CDR1 and CDR2: MNHEY and SMNVEV (reference sequence). V lost 6 bases to trimming and J lost 7 bases; unmatched junction nucleotides: 6. The DNA of the CDR3 is TGTGCCAGCAGGGGGACAGGGGGCCTCTTTGGCTACACCTTC. It translates to CASRGTGGLFGYTF.

This clone was detected once. The rearrangement joins TRBV6-5 to TRBJ2-4; possible D gene TRBD2, 6 bases. Germline V gives CDR1 MNHEY, CDR2 SVGAGI. This CDR3 comprises 15 residues. The V gene lost 0 bases and the J gene lost 2 bases, with 8 bases spanning the gap. The CDR3 region has the DNA TGTGCCAGCAGTTACTCGGAGGGGTCCAAAAACATTCAGTACTTC. Translated: CASSYSEGSKNIQYF.

J is TRBJ2-1 and V is TRBV19; possible D gene TRBD1, 6 bases. This CDR3 region has 13 residues. V lost 5 bases and J 10 bases, leaving 15 bases between the germline ends. Looked up from germline, CDR1 is LNHDA and CDR2 is SQIVND (reference sequence). The CDR3 here is CASSLLPGTEQFF. The DNA for the CDR3 is TGTGCCAGTAGTCTACTTCCCGGGACAGAGCAGTTCTTC.

This chain links TRBV4-3 with TRBJ1-6; D remains unclear. Trimming took 4 bases from V and 9 from J, leaving 16 bases between them. Germline CDR1 LGHNA, CDR2 YSLEER. The CDR3 loop spans 15 amino acids. The CDR3 DNA reads TGCGCCAGCAGCCTAATGGGGTCGGGTTTTTCACCCCTCCACTTT. Amino acid sequence: CASSLMGSGFSPLHF.

This clone was seen once. The chain joins TRBV5-6 to TRBJ1-2, with 7 bases fitting TRBD1. There are 15 residues in the CDR3. Germline values: CDR1 SGHDT, CDR2 YYEEEE. Unmatched junction bases numbered 7, after V lost 3 bases and J lost 2 bases. CDR3 in amino acids: CASSSGWGQNYGYTF. CDR3 coding DNA: TGTGCCAGCAGCTCGGGCTGGGGACAGAACTATGGCTACACCTTC.

This clone was recorded once. The J gene is TRBJ2-5, the V gene TRBV7-9, with TRBD1 matching over 8 bases. Germline V gene lookup returns CDR1 SEHNR and CDR2 FQNEAQ (reference sequence). This CDR3 comprises 15 residues. V shed 0 bases, J shed 2 bases, and the junction held 2 bases outside the gene matches. CDR3 sequence reads: CASSLAGTGQETQYF. CDR3 coding DNA: TGTGCCAGCAGCTTAGCCGGGACAGGTCAAGAGACCCAGTACTTC.

A single count supports this clone. This chain uses TRBV7-6 with TRBJ2-2; 9 positions match TRBD2. Losses at the gene ends were 5 bases for V and 1 base for J; bases not matched to a gene: 2. Germline values: CDR1 SGHVS, CDR2 FNYEAQ. The CDR3 extends over 15 amino acids. CDR3: CASSRSGGNTGELFF. Written as DNA, the CDR3 is TGTGCCAGCAGCCGTAGCGGGGGGAACACCGGGGAGCTGTTTTTT. The whole variable domain, remainder taken from reference TRBV7-6 and TRBJ2-2, is GAGVSQSPRYKVTKRGQDVALRCDPISGHVSLYWYRQALGQGPEFLTYFNYEAQQDKSGLPNDRFSAERPEGSISTLTIQRTEQRDSAMYRCASSRSGGNTGELFFGEGSRLTVL.

The J gene is TRBJ1-1, the V gene TRBV7-9; D is unresolved. V was pared by 1 base and J by 4 bases, with 7 bases between. Germline V gene lookup returns CDR1 SEHNR and CDR2 FQNEAQ (reference sequence). The length of the CDR3 is 13 residues. The CDR3 sequence: CASSLGAVTEAFF. In nucleotides, the CDR3 is TGTGCCAGCAGCTTAGGGGCAGTCACTGAAGCTTTCTTT.

This clone was counted a single time. The chain recombines TRBV30 with TRBJ2-7; tentative D call: TRBD1 (5 bases). The germline CDR1 and CDR2 sequences are GTSNPN and SVGIG (reference sequence). Trimming took off 2 bases at V and 7 bases at J, with 15 bases between the two ends. This CDR3 comprises 13 residues. Here the CDR3 reads CAWSSSVSGEQYF. The CDR3 region has the DNA TGTGCCTGGAGTTCTTCGGTCTCAGGGGAGCAGTACTTC.

The chain carries TRBV9 and TRBJ2-5; 12 bases are shared with TRBD2. Losses at the gene ends were 4 bases for V and 0 bases for J; bases not matched to a gene: 4. Germline V gene sequence: CDR1 SGDLS, CDR2 YYNGEE. The CDR3 length is 16 residues. For the CDR3, the DNA is TGTGCCAGCAGCCCACTAGCGGGGGGCTACCAAGAGACCCAGTACTTC. It encodes CASSPLAGGYQETQYF.

This rearrangement joins TRBV10-2 to TRBJ1-2, with D unclear. The V end was cut by 0 bases, the J end by 6 bases, with 8 bases between. From germline, CDR1 is WSHSY and CDR2 SAAADI. This CDR3 has 13 amino acids. This CDR3 reads CASSESGRHGYTF. The CDR3, as DNA: TGCGCCAGCAGTGAGTCAGGGAGACATGGCTACACCTTC.

The chain carries TRBV3-1 (or the pseudogene TRBV3-2) and TRBJ2-7; 12 bases are a match to TRBD2. The germline gives CDR1 LGHDT, CDR2 YNNKEL (reference sequence). CDR3 length: 16 residues. Germline trimming cut 4 bases from V and 2 bases from J; bases unmatched to any gene: 6. The CDR3 spells CASSRRASGGAYEQYF. For the CDR3, the DNA is TGTGCCAGCAGCCGGCGGGCTAGCGGGGGGGCCTACGAGCAGTACTTC.

V and J are TRBV7-6 and TRBJ2-3, with 7 bases identical to TRBD1. The CDR3 contains 14 residues. J gave up 4 bases and V 5 bases, and 6 bases lay outside the gene matches. CDR1 is SGHVS, CDR2 FNYEAQ, per germline. For the CDR3, the DNA is TGTGCCAGCAGCCCGAGGGGGCAGTCAGATACGCAGTATTTT. The encoded protein is CASSPRGQSDTQYF.

V is TRBV27 and J is TRBJ1-5; D not certain. CDR3 length: 15 amino acids. Germline lookup yields CDR1 MNHEY and CDR2 SMNVEV (reference sequence). The V end was cut by 0 bases, the J end by 6 bases, with 12 bases between. The CDR3 region is CASSLSQDGRQPQHF. CDR3 in DNA: TGTGCCAGCAGTTTATCGCAGGATGGGCGTCAGCCCCAGCATTTT.